This T cell receptor (beta chain) was sequenced during a study of blood T cells in healthy people across ages. PCR was performed a second time for roughly 7 to 12 cycles using a sample-barcoded 5' primer and a J-beta primer mix. TCRdb itself ran the 5' RACE reads through MiXCR, one entry per CDR3 protein. Among 600,000 to 1,000,000 distinct CDR3 sequences listed, more than 45% were seen once. Per germline, CDR1 SGHTA and CDR2 FQGTGA. The CDR3 runs to 14 residues. Between the trimmed V and J ends, which lost 5 bases and 7 bases, there was a span of 12 bases. This clonotype was observed a handful of times.

The sequence came from a young man in good health. The chain is built from TRBV7-3 and TRBJ1-6; possible D gene TRBD1, 6 bases. Sequenced: blood. CDR3 protein: CASSPGGANSPLHF. The CDR3 DNA reads as TGTGCCAGCAGCCCGGGGGGGGCCAATTCACCCCTCCACTTT.